Listed below are T cell receptor beta chains from one sample, sequenced in a study of T-cell reconstitution after alpha-beta-depleted transplantation in children. Using its own MiXCR run on the PCR reads, TCRdb lists one record per CDR3 protein. The sample has about a million distinct CDR3 sequences, around 30% seen once. The source was PBMCs, mostly from graft donor cells, collected 360 days after TCRalphabeta/CD19-depleted stem cell transplant. The receptor set was obtained from a boy under two years old who had a stem cell transplant for SCID, so the T cells may come from the graft donor. The CDR3 runs from the conserved cysteine through the conserved F or W. The order of the fields is D gene, clone size, CDR3 length, V gene, J gene, CDR3 DNA, CDR3 protein. D genes are given only for firm matches. Clone size is given for some rows only: seen once, a few or many times, or a class if the clone is expanded.

>TRBD2|few|18|TRBV11-2|TRBJ2-3
TGTGCCAGCAGCGAGAAGGGACTAGCGGGGGGGCAGGCAGATACGCAGTATTTT
CASSEKGLAGGQADTQYF
>NA|NA|12|TRBV12-3/TRBV12-4|TRBJ1-2
TGTGCCAGCACCCTGGACCCCTATGGCTACACCTTC
CASTLDPYGYTF
>NA|NA|15|TRBV7-9|TRBJ1-1
TGTGCCAGCAGCTTAGCGAAGCAGGGTCACACTGAAGCTTTCTTT
CASSLAKQGHTEAFF
>NA|NA|13|TRBV6-6|TRBJ2-1
TGTGCCAGCAGTTACTACAACAGTGGTGAGCAGTTCTTC
CASSYYNSGEQFF
>NA|NA|18|TRBV27|TRBJ2-3
TGTGCCAGCAGAACTTTGGTGGGCGGGGTCCCCTTCACAGATACGCAGTATTTT
CASRTLVGGVPFTDTQYF
>NA|NA|12|TRBV20-1|TRBJ1-1
TGCAGTGCTAGACAGGGGTACACTGAAGCTTTCTTT
CSARQGYTEAFF
>NA|few|14|TRBV6-5|TRBJ2-4
TGTGCCAGCAGTTACTCGAGGGGAGAAGGGATTCAGTACTTC
CASSYSRGEGIQYF
>NA|many|14|TRBV9|TRBJ2-7
TGTGCCAGCAGCCCCCGGACAGCCTCCTACGAGCAGTACTTC
CASSPRTASYEQYF
>NA|once|14|TRBV5-5|TRBJ2-7
TGTGCCAGCAGCTCTCGTGGGGGGACTTCCGAGCAGTACTTC
CASSSRGGTSEQYF
>NA|few|17|TRBV27|TRBJ2-1
TGTGCCAGCAGTACAATCCGGGGACCCCGCTCCTACAATGAGCAGTTCTTC
CASSTIRGPRSYNEQFF
>TRBD1|few|14|TRBV2|TRBJ1-1
TGTGCCAGCAGCCGAGGGGGCGGGGGCACTGAAGCTTTCTTT
CASSRGGGGTEAFF
>TRBD1|few|14|TRBV9|TRBJ2-7
TGTGCCAGCAGCGTCGGGACAGGGGGCTTCGAGCAGTACTTC
CASSVGTGGFEQYF
>NA|many|14|TRBV6-1|TRBJ2-5
TGTGCCAGCAGTCTGGGGGGCACCCAAGAGACCCAGTACTTC
CASSLGGTQETQYF
>NA|few|14|TRBV20-1|TRBJ2-6
TGCAGTGCTAGGGGGGGAAATGGGGCCAACGTCCTGACTTTC
CSARGGNGANVLTF
>NA|NA|14|TRBV21-1|TRBJ1-2
TGTGCCAGCAGCGCCCACAGGCCTAACTATGGCTACACCTTC
CASSAHRPNYGYTF
>NA|NA|14|TRBV5-6|TRBJ2-5
TGTGCCAGCAGCTTGCCAGACATAAGGGAGACCCAGTACTTC
CASSLPDIRETQYF
>NA|few|13|TRBV6-1|TRBJ1-4
TGTGCCAGCAGTGAACGGCCGGGGCTCACCCCATTTTTT
CASSERPGLTPFF
>NA|few|14|TRBV6-1|TRBJ2-7
TGTGCCAGCAGGACGGGACTTGAGACCTACGAGCAGTACTTC
CASRTGLETYEQYF
>TRBD1|NA|15|TRBV11-3|TRBJ2-2
TGTGCCAGCAGCGTCACAGGGGCCCGCCCCGGGGAGCTGTTTTTT
CASSVTGARPGELFF
>NA|NA|14|TRBV12-3/TRBV12-4|TRBJ2-7
TGTGCCAGCAGTTTCGGCACCTCAACCTACGAGCAGTACTTC
CASSFGTSTYEQYF
>NA|NA|17|TRBV4-1|TRBJ1-4
TGCGCCAGCAGCCCTTTATTTTTGACATTCGGTAATGAAAAACTGTTTTTT
CASSPLFLTFGNEKLFF
>NA|NA|15|TRBV7-2|TRBJ2-5
TGTGCCAGCAGCTTATTTTGGCGTAGGCAAGAGACCCAGTACTTC
CASSLFWRRQETQYF
>NA|NA|17|TRBV12-3/TRBV12-4|TRBJ2-5
TGTGCCAGCGGCTCGCCCGTATTGGGAGGAGCCCGAGAGACCCAGTACTTC
CASGSPVLGGARETQYF
>TRBD1|few|15|TRBV20-1|TRBJ2-1
TGCAGTGCTAGTGGGACAGGCAGCTCCTACAATGAGCAGTTCTTC
CSASGTGSSYNEQFF
>NA|NA|16|TRBV27|TRBJ2-7
TGTGCCAGCAGTCACGTAGAGGGGATCCCCTCCTACGAGCAGTACTTC
CASSHVEGIPSYEQYF
>NA|few|16|TRBV5-5|TRBJ2-3
TGTGCCAGCAGCTTGCTAAGGCCCTCTAGCACAGATACGCAGTATTTT
CASSLLRPSSTDTQYF
>TRBD1|few|13|TRBV15|TRBJ2-7
TGTGCCACCAGCTATGGGACAGCATACGAGCAGTACTTC
CATSYGTAYEQYF
>NA|few|13|TRBV6-5|TRBJ2-3
TGTGCCAGCAGTTACGGGACCACCTCTACGCAGTATTTT
CASSYGTTSTQYF
>NA|NA|14|TRBV5-1|TRBJ1-2
TGCGCCAGCAGCTTGGAAGGCAGCTACTATGGCTACACCTTC
CASSLEGSYYGYTF
>NA|NA|13|TRBV10-3|TRBJ2-1
TGTGCCATCAACCAGGGGCGAGTCAATGAGCAGTTCTTC
CAINQGRVNEQFF
>NA|NA|14|TRBV12-3/TRBV12-4|TRBJ1-4
TGTGCCAGCACCCTTTCCTGGGGCCGTGAAAAACTGTTTTTT
CASTLSWGREKLFF
>TRBD1|NA|15|TRBV29-1|TRBJ2-7
TGCAGCGTTGAAGATTGGCCAGGGGGCAAGTACGAGCAGTACTTC
CSVEDWPGGKYEQYF
>NA|few|16|TRBV12-3/TRBV12-4|TRBJ1-4
TGTGCCAGCAGTCCATTCGGGACCCTCCTAGGTGAAAAACTGTTTTTT
CASSPFGTLLGEKLFF
>NA|few|14|TRBV28|TRBJ1-1
TGTGCCAGCAGTTGGGGCAGATTGAACACTGAAGCTTTCTTT
CASSWGRLNTEAFF
>TRBD1|NA|12|TRBV29-1|TRBJ1-4
TGCAGCGTCCGACAGGGTGGCGTAAAACTGTTTTTT
CSVRQGGVKLFF
>NA|few|14|TRBV14|TRBJ2-1
TGTGCCAGCAGCCAAGATCTACGGGGTAATGAGCAGTTCTTC
CASSQDLRGNEQFF
>NA|many|14|TRBV13|TRBJ2-3
TGTGCCAGCAGCTTATCCCCTAGGGCGGATACGCAGTATTTT
CASSLSPRADTQYF
>NA|NA|14|TRBV28|TRBJ1-1
TGTGCCAGCAGTTTGCACAGCATGAACACTGAAGCTTTCTTT
CASSLHSMNTEAFF
>TRBD2|few|14|TRBV20-1|TRBJ2-1
TGCAGTACAACCGGGACTAGAGGCAACAATGAGCAGTTCTTC
CSTTGTRGNNEQFF
>NA|few|15|TRBV29-1|TRBJ2-1
TGCAGCGTTGACCGCGGGCTAGGATCCTACAATGAGCAGTTCTTC
CSVDRGLGSYNEQFF
>NA|NA|14|TRBV6-5|TRBJ2-1
TGTGCCAGCAGTTACGGCGGGGGCCCCAATGAGCAGTTCTTC
CASSYGGGPNEQFF
>NA|NA|16|TRBV4-2|TRBJ2-6
TGTGCCAGCAGCCAAGTAGGAGGGCTCGGGGCCAACGTCCTGACTTTC
CASSQVGGLGANVLTF
>TRBD2|NA|16|TRBV5-1|TRBJ2-1
TGCGCCAGCAGCTTTACTAGCGGGGGGCCAAACAATGAGCAGTTCTTC
CASSFTSGGPNNEQFF
>NA|NA|15|TRBV7-9|TRBJ2-7
TGTGCCAGCAGCTTAAAAGGGTCGATGGCCTACGAGCAGTACTTC
CASSLKGSMAYEQYF
>NA|few|15|TRBV5-5|TRBJ1-2
TGTGCCAGCAGCCCGCTCTACAGGCAAAACTATGGCTACACCTTC
CASSPLYRQNYGYTF
>NA|NA|15|TRBV7-9|TRBJ1-1
TGTGCCAGCACCCCGGCGGAGGACATGAACACTGAAGCTTTCTTT
CASTPAEDMNTEAFF
>NA|few|14|TRBV12-3/TRBV12-4|TRBJ2-5
TGTGCCAGCAGTTCCCGGGTACTCCAAGAGACCCAGTACTTC
CASSSRVLQETQYF
>TRBD1|NA|16|TRBV4-3|TRBJ1-1
TGCGCCAGCAGCCAAGCGACAGGGGGGTTGAACACTGAAGCTTTCTTT
CASSQATGGLNTEAFF
>TRBD2|NA|16|TRBV20-1|TRBJ2-3
TGCAGTGCTATCTTACAGCGCGGGGGGGCCTCAGATACGCAGTATTTT
CSAILQRGGASDTQYF
>NA|NA|16|TRBV13|TRBJ2-1
TGTGCCAGCAGCCACAAGGACGGGAGCTCCTACAATGAGCAGTTCTTC
CASSHKDGSSYNEQFF
>NA|few|14|TRBV18|TRBJ2-2
TGTGCCAGCTCACCACCGTCGAGCGCCGGGGAGCTGTTTTTT
CASSPPSSAGELFF
>NA|few|14|TRBV4-1|TRBJ2-2
TGCGCCAGCAGCCAACTCTTGAGCACCGGGGAGCTGTTTTTT
CASSQLLSTGELFF
>NA|few|15|TRBV9|TRBJ2-2
TGTGCCAGCAGCGTAGGATCCACTAACACCGGGGAGCTGTTTTTT
CASSVGSTNTGELFF
>TRBD1|NA|14|TRBV5-1|TRBJ2-7
TGCGCCAGCAGCTGGACAGGGCACTCCTACGAGCAGTACTTC
CASSWTGHSYEQYF
>NA|few|15|TRBV7-9|TRBJ1-4
TGTGCCAGCAGCTTAGGAATCGGGGGAAATGAAAAACTGTTTTTT
CASSLGIGGNEKLFF
>NA|few|16|TRBV2|TRBJ2-3
TGTGCCAGCAGTGAAGTCCGAGCCGGGCTGACAGATACGCAGTATTTT
CASSEVRAGLTDTQYF
>TRBD2|NA|13|TRBV5-1|TRBJ2-5
TGCGCCAGCAGTAGAGGGACTAAAGAGACCCAGTACTTC
CASSRGTKETQYF
>NA|NA|13|TRBV4-2|TRBJ1-2
TGTGCCAGCAGCCAAGAGTGGGGCTATGGCTACACCTTC
CASSQEWGYGYTF
>NA|NA|14|TRBV14|TRBJ2-1
TGTGCCAGCAGCCAAGAGTCGAGGCGCGATGAGCAGTTCTTC
CASSQESRRDEQFF